What follows are 32 T cell receptor beta chains derived from one specimen sequenced in a study of cytomegalovirus exposure and HLA in healthy donors. The assay was immunoSEQ multiplex PCR, and TCRdb's table has in-frame clones only and misses some. The repertoire holds about 62,000 clones, just under 95% seen once, with about 6.5% in the top ten. The sample was PBMCs. The receptors derive from a young woman in good health and CMV-seropositive.

Worth noting for this clone: At the DNA level, this CDR3 is encoded by other sequences in the same sample as well. The rearrangement joins TRBV7-9 to TRBJ2-7, with 14 bases that match TRBD2. The length of the CDR3 is 15 residues. Germline loops: CDR1 SEHNR, CDR2 FQNEAQ (reference sequence). V lost 3 bases to trimming and J lost 6 bases; unmatched junction nucleotides: 4. The CDR3 DNA reads TGTGCCAGCAGCTTGGGGACTAGCGGGGGATCCGAGCAGTACTTC. It yields the protein CASSLGTSGGSEQYF.

The genes are TRBV28 and TRBJ2-2, with D maybe TRBD1 (6 bases). The CDR3 length is 12 residues. The germline CDR1 and CDR2 sequences are MDHEN and SYDVKM. The ends were cut back, 6 bases at V and 5 bases at J, with 7 bases in the middle. Here the CDR3 reads CASRQGTGELFF. CDR3 DNA: TGTGCCAGCAGACAGGGAACCGGGGAGCTGTTTTTT.

The chain joins TRBV7-3 to TRBJ1-1; perhaps TRBD1 as D (6 bases). Trimming removed 2 bases at V and 1 base at J, with 8 bases between. The CDR3 length is 14 residues. CDR1 and CDR2 (germline): SGHTA, FQGTGA. The CDR3 is CASSLGRGNTEAFF. CDR3 nucleotides: TGTGCCAGCAGCTTAGGCAGGGGGAACACTGAAGCTTTCTTT.

This chain joins TRBV4-2 and TRBJ2-3, with D possibly being TRBD1 (6 bases). Germline assignment: CDR1 LGHNA and CDR2 YNFKEQ. The V end lost 0 bases, the J end lost 5 bases, and 12 bases lay between the germline ends. The CDR3 runs to 15 residues. The CDR3 here is CASSQEGQGIDTQYF. The CDR3 DNA reads TGTGCCAGCAGCCAAGAGGGGCAGGGGATAGATACGCAGTATTTT.

V is TRBV2 and J is TRBJ1-6; 7 bases align to TRBD1. Germline CDR1 SNHLY, CDR2 FYNNEI. The CDR3 length is 14 residues. Trimming cost V 6 bases and J 8 bases; bases outside gene matches: 7. The CDR3 sequence is CASRVTGDHSPLHF. In DNA form, the CDR3 reads TGTGCCAGCAGGGTAACAGGGGATCATTCACCCCTCCACTTT.

The chain has TRBV19 and TRBJ2-7; 8 nucleotides line up with TRBD1. CDR1 LNHDA and CDR2 SQIVND come from the germline V gene (reference sequence). The CDR3 runs to 14 residues. Trimming at V came to 6 bases and at J to 2 bases, leaving 6 bases not matched to a gene. The CDR3 bases are TGTGCCAGTAGCCCGAGGACAGGGACCTACGAGCAGTACTTC. It translates to CASSPRTGTYEQYF.

The rearrangement links TRBV6-6 to TRBJ1-5; D is possibly TRBD1 (5 bases). The length of the CDR3 is 15 residues. The germline V gene has CDR1 MNHNY and CDR2 SVGAGI (reference sequence). V lost 2 bases and J lost 4, with 12 bases in between. For the CDR3, the DNA is TGTGCCAGCAGTTACGGGGGGAGGGAAAATCAGCCCCAGCATTTT. Its protein is CASSYGGRENQPQHF.

V and J are TRBV25-1 and TRBJ2-1; D perhaps matches TRBD2 (6 bases). V lost 8 bases to trimming and J lost 0 bases, with 11 bases between them. Germline loops: CDR1 MGHDK, CDR2 SYGVNS. The CDR3 is made up of 14 amino acids. The CDR3 DNA follows: TGTGCCAGCGGAGGGTTGCCCTCCTACAATGAGCAGTTCTTC. This encodes CASGGLPSYNEQFF.

This sequence joins TRBV7-9 and TRBJ2-1; D call uncertain. In germline, CDR1 is SEHNR, CDR2 FQNEAQ (reference sequence). This CDR3 comprises 15 residues. Deletions cut 1 base from V and 8 bases from J, with 15 bases between. The DNA of the CDR3 is TGTGCCAGCAGCTTAGGCCGTCTAGGCGGCGATGAGCAGTTCTTC. Protein sequence: CASSLGRLGGDEQFF.

The chain joins TRBV7-2 to TRBJ1-5, with a possible D match to TRBD1 (5 bases). This CDR3 is 16 amino acids long. Trimming stripped 5 bases from V and 3 bases from J, with 17 bases between. The V gene's germline CDR1 is SGHTA and CDR2 FQGNSA. The CDR3 spells CASSATGPFSNQPQHF. The CDR3 DNA reads as TGTGCCAGCAGCGCTACAGGACCCTTCTCCAATCAGCCCCAGCATTTT.

The J gene is TRBJ2-7, the V gene TRBV2, with a tentative D call TRBD2 (5 bases). The CDR3 has 14 residues. Trimming removed 3 bases at V and 2 bases at J, with 11 bases between. Looked up from germline, CDR1 is SNHLY and CDR2 is FYNNEI. The CDR3 DNA is TGTGCCAGCAGTGACGGGAAAGGAACCTACGAGCAGTACTTC. It translates to CASSDGKGTYEQYF. Drawing the rest from reference TRBV2 and TRBJ2-7, the complete variable domain is EPEVTQTPSHQVTQMGQEVILRCVPISNHLYFYWYRQILGQKVEFLVSFYNNEISEKSEIFDDQFSVERPDGSNFTLKIRSTKLEDSAMYFCASSDGKGTYEQYFGPGTRLTVT.

The V gene is TRBV11-2, the J gene TRBJ2-1; D not certain. Germline V gene sequence: CDR1 SGHAT, CDR2 FQNNGV. V gave up 5 bases and J gave up 7 bases, with 15 bases separating them. CDR3 length equals 14 residues. The CDR3 reads CASSPMWSVNEQFF. The CDR3 DNA sequence: TGTGCCAGCAGCCCAATGTGGTCGGTTAATGAGCAGTTCTTC.

V gene TRBV21-1 combines with J gene TRBJ2-7; the DNA was not used to check the table's D call, TRBD2. TRBV21-1 is deemed a pseudogene. The length of the CDR3 is 16 residues. The CDR3 DNA follows: TGTGCCAGCAGCAAAGGAGAGACTAGCGGGAGATACGAGCAGTACTTC. Translated: CASSKGETSGRYEQYF.

This chain joins TRBV5-1 and TRBJ1-1, with 7 bases identical to TRBD1. This CDR3 region has 14 residues. CDR1 is SGHRS, CDR2 YFSETQ, per germline. J lost 1 base, V lost 4 bases, and 4 bases had no gene match. CDR3 amino acids: CASSKGTENTEAFF. In DNA form, the CDR3 reads TGCGCCAGCAGCAAGGGGACAGAGAACACTGAAGCTTTCTTT.

The chain joins TRBV28 to TRBJ1-2; tentatively, D is TRBD1 (5 bases). With 1 base removed from V and 6 bases from J, the gap between germline ends came to 15 bases. The V gene's germline CDR1 is MDHEN and CDR2 SYDVKM. This CDR3 region has 15 residues. The CDR3 bases are TGTGCCAGCAGTTTATTAACCGGGAGGGGACATGGCTACACCTTC. It yields the protein CASSLLTGRGHGYTF.

V gene TRBV5-1 combines with J gene TRBJ1-2, with 9 nucleotides matching TRBD1. Trimming at V came to 4 bases and at J to 4 bases, leaving 14 bases not matched to a gene. CDR1 is SGHRS, CDR2 YFSETQ, per germline. The CDR3 length is 17 residues. The CDR3 bases are TGCGCCAGCAGCGCCACCTACCTGGGACAGGGCCCCTATGGCTACACCTTC. Encoded protein: CASSATYLGQGPYGYTF.

The chain employs TRBV7-9 and TRBJ1-4, with D perhaps TRBD1 (6 bases). The V end was cut by 4 bases, the J end by 0 bases, with 21 bases between. This CDR3 comprises 19 residues. Germline values: CDR1 SEHNR, CDR2 FQNEAQ (reference sequence). DNA of the CDR3: TGTGCCAGCAGCTCCACCAGACCGACCGGGACATCAACTAATGAAAAACTGTTTTTT. It encodes CASSSTRPTGTSTNEKLFF.

The genes are TRBV15 and TRBJ1-3; D not resolved. V was shortened by 0 bases and J by 4 bases, with 16 bases between the two germline ends. Germline V gene data show CDR1 as LNHNV and CDR2 as YYDKDF (reference sequence). CDR3 length equals 17 residues. CDR3 nucleotide sequence: TGTGCCACCAGCAGAGATCGTCGCCCTCCCGGGGGAAACACCATATATTTT. Translating it yields CATSRDRRPPGGNTIYF.

The genes are TRBV5-6 and TRBJ2-4; TRBD1 might be the D (6 bases). Between the trimmed V and J ends, which lost 4 bases and 3 bases, there was a span of 14 bases. This CDR3 has 15 residues. Germline CDR1 is SGHDT and CDR2 is YYEEEE. CDR3 sequence reads: CASSTSTGGKNIQYF. In nucleotides, the CDR3 is TGTGCCAGCAGCACATCGACAGGCGGCAAAAACATTCAGTACTTC.

The chain couples TRBV19 to TRBJ1-3, with D unclear. The ends were cut back, 3 bases at V and 0 bases at J, with 3 bases in the middle. Germline V lookup: CDR1 LNHDA, CDR2 SQIVND (reference sequence). The CDR3 contains 13 residues. The CDR3 region is CASSINSGNTIYF. CDR3 DNA: TGTGCCAGTAGTATTAACTCTGGAAACACCATATATTTT.

This clone was seen a single time. The gene calls are TRBV28 and TRBJ2-7; 8 positions match TRBD2. The germline CDR1 and CDR2 sequences are MDHEN and SYDVKM. Trimming took 3 bases from V and 6 from J; bases not matched to a gene: 7. The CDR3 covers 14 residues. Here the CDR3 reads CASSLLTGGLEQYF. The DNA of the CDR3 is TGTGCCAGCAGTTTGTTGACGGGGGGGCTCGAGCAGTACTTC.

The rearrangement uses TRBV5-4 and TRBJ2-6; D unresolved. The CDR3 is 19 amino acids. The germline V gene has CDR1 SGHNT and CDR2 YYREEE (reference sequence). V was shortened by 4 bases and J by 0 bases, with 20 bases between the two germline ends. The CDR3 DNA is TGTGCCAGCAGCGGCCCTGCAGGCTCTCCCCTCTCTGGGGCCAACGTCCTGACTTTC. Its protein is CASSGPAGSPLSGANVLTF.

The chain uses TRBV21-1 and TRBJ2-7; TRBD1, the D gene given by the table, was not confirmed from the DNA. TRBV21-1 is termed a pseudogene. The length of the CDR3 is 15 residues. The CDR3 sequence: CASSKGRGQTYEQYF. CDR3 nucleotides: TGTGCCAGCAGCAAAGGTAGGGGACAGACCTACGAGCAGTACTTC.

CDR3 amino acids: CASSLAAQVPYEQYF. In DNA, the CDR3 is TGTGCCAGCAGCTTAGCGGCCCAAGTTCCCTACGAGCAGTACTTC. This chain uses TRBV7-2 with TRBJ2-7; D not certain. Trimming left V 0 bases short and J 2 bases short, with 11 bases between. Per germline, CDR1 SGHTA and CDR2 FQGNSA. The CDR3 length is 15 residues.

The chain carries TRBV9 and TRBJ1-5; a possible D gene is TRBD1 (6 bases). This CDR3 region has 15 residues. V dropped 0 bases and J dropped 1 base, with 8 bases sitting between them. Germline CDR1 reads SGDLS; CDR2 reads YYNGEE. The CDR3 is CASSVAGGSNQPQHF. The CDR3 nucleotides are TGTGCCAGCAGCGTAGCTGGGGGCAGCAATCAGCCCCAGCATTTT.

CDR3 DNA: TGTGCCTGGGGTGGACATAGCAATCAGCCCCAGCATTTT. Translation gives CAWGGHSNQPQHF. The chain joins TRBV30 to TRBJ1-5, with D possibly matching TRBD1 (5 bases). Germline CDR1 reads GTSNPN; CDR2 reads SVGIG (reference sequence). The CDR3 spans 13 residues. V was shortened by 5 bases and J by 0 bases, with 8 bases between the two germline ends.

This chain joins TRBV30 and TRBJ1-2, with unresolved D. CDR1 is GTSNPN and CDR2 is SVGIG in the germline V gene (reference sequence). This CDR3 region has 14 residues. The V end was cut by 3 bases, the J end by 4 bases, with 15 bases between. CDR3 sequence (DNA): TGTGCCTGGAGGGTTGTTGGCTCATCCTATGGCTACACCTTC. Protein: CAWRVVGSSYGYTF.

V is TRBV28 and J is TRBJ2-7; 9 nucleotides agree with TRBD1. In germline, CDR1 is MDHEN, CDR2 SYDVKM. CDR3 size: 16 residues. Trimming cost V 5 bases and J 4 bases; bases outside gene matches: 12. Here the CDR3 DNA reads TGTGCCAGCAGTCCGGCAGGACAGGGGCCTCTTTACGAGCAGTACTTC. This codes for CASSPAGQGPLYEQYF.

The chain combines TRBV19 with TRBJ1-1; D is possibly TRBD1 (5 bases). CDR1 and CDR2 (germline): LNHDA, SQIVND (reference sequence). CDR3 size: 14 residues. Trimming took 3 bases from V and 4 from J, leaving 12 bases between them. In nucleotides, the CDR3 is TGTGCCAGTAGTATTAAGGGTCAGGGCACTGAAGCTTTCTTT. Amino acids: CASSIKGQGTEAFF.

V and J are TRBV27 and TRBJ2-6; D uncertain. V shed 8 bases and J shed 4 bases, with 12 bases lying between them. This CDR3 has 14 residues. Germline lookup yields CDR1 MNHEY and CDR2 SMNVEV (reference sequence). The chain's CDR3 is CASQTWAGANVLTF. CDR3 bases: TGTGCCAGCCAGACGTGGGCCGGGGCCAACGTCCTGACTTTC.

V is TRBV19 and J is TRBJ1-3; D is uncertain. Germline-derived CDR1 and CDR2 are LNHDA and SQIVND (reference sequence). The CDR3 runs to 14 residues. V lost 4 bases and J lost 0, with 7 bases in between. The CDR3 protein is CASSRGSSGNTIYF. The CDR3 coding sequence is TGTGCCAGTAGTAGAGGGTCCTCTGGAAACACCATATATTTT. The whole variable domain, filled in from reference TRBV19 and TRBJ1-3, reads DGGITQSPKYLFRKEGQNVTLSCEQNLNHDAMYWYRQDPGQGLRLIYYSQIVNDFQKGDIAEGYSVSREKKESFPLTVTSAQKNPTAFYLCASSRGSSGNTIYFGEGSWLTVV.

V and J are TRBV30 and TRBJ1-4; a weak D match, TRBD1 (6 bases). This CDR3 comprises 15 residues. Germline assignment: CDR1 GTSNPN and CDR2 SVGIG (reference sequence). V was shortened by 2 bases and J by 7 bases, with 17 bases between the two germline ends. CDR3 DNA: TGTGCCTGGAGTTCAAAGGGGGTTGTGGGTGAAAAACTGTTTTTT. It specifies CAWSSKGVVGEKLFF. Drawing the rest from reference TRBV30 and TRBJ1-4, the complete variable domain is SQTIHQWPATLVQPVGSPLSLECTVEGTSNPNLYWYRQAAGRGLQLLFYSVGIGQISSEVPQNLSASRPQDRQFILSSKKLLLSDSGFYLCAWSSKGVVGEKLFFGSGTQLSVL.